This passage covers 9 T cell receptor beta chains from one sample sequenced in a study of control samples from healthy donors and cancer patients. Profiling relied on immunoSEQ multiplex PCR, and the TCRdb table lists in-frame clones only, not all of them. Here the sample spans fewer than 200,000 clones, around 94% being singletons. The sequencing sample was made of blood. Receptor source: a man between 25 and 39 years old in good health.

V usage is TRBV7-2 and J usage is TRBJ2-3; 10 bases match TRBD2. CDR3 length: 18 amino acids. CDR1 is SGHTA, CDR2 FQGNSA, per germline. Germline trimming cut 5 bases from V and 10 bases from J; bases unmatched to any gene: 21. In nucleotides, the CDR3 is TGTGCCAGCAGCCCTACGTACGCGAAGCGGGGGGGCCGTACCGCGCAGTATTTT. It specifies CASSPTYAKRGGRTAQYF.

In DNA form, the CDR3 reads TGTGCCAGCAGCCCTAGTTTCCCCGCGGGGAGGCCTGATGAGCAGTTCTTC. Amino acids: CASSPSFPAGRPDEQFF. The chain uses TRBV14 and TRBJ2-1, with a weak D call TRBD2 (6 bases). The CDR3 extends over 17 amino acids. Germline V gene data show CDR1 as SGHDN and CDR2 as FVKESK. Trimming removed 4 bases from V and 8 bases from J, with 24 bases in between.

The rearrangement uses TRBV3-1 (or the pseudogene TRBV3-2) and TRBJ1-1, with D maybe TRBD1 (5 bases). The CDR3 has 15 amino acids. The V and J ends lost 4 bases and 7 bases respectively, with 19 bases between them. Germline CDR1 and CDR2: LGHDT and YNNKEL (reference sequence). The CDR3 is CASSPRGRGGYEAFF. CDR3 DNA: TGTGCCAGCAGCCCCCGGGGTAGGGGAGGGTATGAAGCTTTCTTT.

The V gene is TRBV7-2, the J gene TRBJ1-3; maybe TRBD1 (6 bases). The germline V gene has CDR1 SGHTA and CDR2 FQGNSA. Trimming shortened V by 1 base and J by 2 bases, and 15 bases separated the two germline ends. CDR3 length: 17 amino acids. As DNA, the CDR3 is TGTGCCAGCAGCTTAGGGTGGTTGGGGGCCCCTGGAAACACCATATATTTT. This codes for CASSLGWLGAPGNTIYF.

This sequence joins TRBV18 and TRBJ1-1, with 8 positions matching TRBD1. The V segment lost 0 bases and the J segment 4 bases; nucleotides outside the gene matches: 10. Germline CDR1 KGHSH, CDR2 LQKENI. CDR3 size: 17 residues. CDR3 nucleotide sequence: TGTGCCAGCTCACCACCGATTCAGGGGGCGATGAGCACTGAAGCTTTCTTT. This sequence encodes CASSPPIQGAMSTEAFF.

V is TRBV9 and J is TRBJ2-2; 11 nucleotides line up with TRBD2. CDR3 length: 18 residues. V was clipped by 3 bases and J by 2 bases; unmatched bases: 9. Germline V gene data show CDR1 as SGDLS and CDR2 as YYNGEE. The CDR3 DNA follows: TGTGCCAGCAGCGCTTATCTAGCGGGGGGTCACAACACCGGGGAGCTGTTTTTT. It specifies CASSAYLAGGHNTGELFF. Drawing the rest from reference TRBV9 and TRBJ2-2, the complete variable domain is DSGVTQTPKHLITATGQRVTLRCSPRSGDLSVYWYQQSLDQGLQFLIQYYNGEERAKGNILERFSAQQFPDLHSELNLSSLELGDSALYFCASSAYLAGGHNTGELFFGEGSRLTVL.

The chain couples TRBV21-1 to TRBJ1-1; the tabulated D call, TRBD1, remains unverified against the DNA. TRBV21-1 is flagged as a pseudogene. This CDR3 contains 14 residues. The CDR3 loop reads CASSASGAAPEAFF. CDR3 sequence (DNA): TGTGCCAGCAGCGCCTCAGGGGCAGCCCCTGAAGCTTTCTTT.

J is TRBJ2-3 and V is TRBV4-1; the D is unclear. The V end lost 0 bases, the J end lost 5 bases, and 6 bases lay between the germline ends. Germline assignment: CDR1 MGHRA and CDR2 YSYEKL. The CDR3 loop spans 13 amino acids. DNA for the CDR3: TGCGCCAGCAGCCAAGATCTTGGAGATACGCAGTATTTT. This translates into CASSQDLGDTQYF.

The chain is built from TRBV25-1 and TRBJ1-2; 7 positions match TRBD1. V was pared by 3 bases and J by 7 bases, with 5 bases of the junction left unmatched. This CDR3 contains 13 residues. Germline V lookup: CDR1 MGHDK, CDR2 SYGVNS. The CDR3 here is CASSDRGSGGYTF. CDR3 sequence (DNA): TGTGCCAGCAGTGACAGGGGGTCGGGTGGCTACACCTTC.